One sample yielded the 3 T cell receptor beta chains listed below, sequenced in a study of T-cell memory formation after mild COVID-19. TCRdb called the 5' RACE reads again in MiXCR, with one record for every CDR3 protein. This sample yields some 700 distinct CDR3 sequences, of which about 34% are seen a single time; more than 9% belongs to the top ten. The specimen was PBMCs or a T cell subset sorted from them (not recorded which). All receptors come from an adult who had mild COVID-19 (a few samples of this study predate the infection). Cell type and time point are not known.

This clonotype counts as large. The chain combines TRBV5-1 with TRBJ2-7; D may be TRBD1 (5 bases). The V gene lost 4 bases and the J gene lost 2 bases, with 13 bases spanning the gap. Germline V lookup: CDR1 SGHRS, CDR2 YFSETQ. This CDR3 has 14 amino acids. This CDR3 is CASSHRQHPYEQYF. The DNA for the CDR3 is TGCGCCAGCAGCCACCGACAGCATCCCTACGAGCAGTACTTC.

Sample share makes this clonotype medium-sized. The rearrangement links TRBV7-3 to TRBJ2-2, with TRBD2 identical over 14 bases. The CDR3 covers 18 residues. Germline V CDR1 and CDR2: SGHTA, FQGTGA. Trimming took 5 bases from V and 7 from J; bases not matched to a gene: 12. The CDR3 bases are TGTGCCAGCAGCCACATCCCGGGACTAGCGGGAGAAAACGGGGAGCTGTTTTTT. Its protein is CASSHIPGLAGENGELFF.

This clonotype is large (0.1 to 1%). The gene calls are TRBV6-5 and TRBJ2-3, with D tentatively TRBD1 (6 bases). Deletions cut 2 bases from V and 7 bases from J, with 7 bases between. Germline loops: CDR1 MNHEY, CDR2 SVGAGI. The CDR3 runs 12 residues. CDR3 DNA sequence: TGTGCCAGCAGTTACCAGGGGAATACGCAGTATTTT. This gives the protein CASSYQGNTQYF.